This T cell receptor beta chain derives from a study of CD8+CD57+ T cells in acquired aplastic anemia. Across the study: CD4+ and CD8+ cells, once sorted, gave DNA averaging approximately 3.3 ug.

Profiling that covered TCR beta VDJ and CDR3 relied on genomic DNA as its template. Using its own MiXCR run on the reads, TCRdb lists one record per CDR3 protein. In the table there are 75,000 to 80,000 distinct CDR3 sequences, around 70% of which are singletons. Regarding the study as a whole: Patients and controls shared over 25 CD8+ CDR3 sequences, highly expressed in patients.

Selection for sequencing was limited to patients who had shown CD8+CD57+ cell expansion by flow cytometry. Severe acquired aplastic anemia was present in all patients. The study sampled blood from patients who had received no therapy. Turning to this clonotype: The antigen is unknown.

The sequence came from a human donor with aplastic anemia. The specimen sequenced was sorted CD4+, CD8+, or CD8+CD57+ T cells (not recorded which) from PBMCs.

CDR3: CATSGGLFNEQFF. DNA of the CDR3: TGTGCCACCAGCGGGGGACTATTCAATGAGCAGTTCTTC. The genes are TRBV15 and TRBJ2-1; 7 bases align to TRBD2. V lost 5 bases to trimming and J lost 6 bases; unmatched junction nucleotides: 4. Germline V gene sequence: CDR1 LNHNV, CDR2 YYDKDF (reference sequence). The CDR3 consists of 13 residues.